This TCR beta chain was sequenced for a study of T-cell memory formation after mild COVID-19. Study-wide context: Clustering of TCRs was largely donor specific. Study observations and caveats: Clones that contracted from day 15 to 85 had balanced CD4/CD8; later expanders were CD4+ biased. There was no confirmation that second-wave clones peaking on day 37 were SARS-CoV-2 specific. A subset of responding clones appeared in pre-infection memory, suggesting cross-reactive memory joined.

From the 5' RACE reads, TCRdb called clonotypes with MiXCR, one entry per CDR3 protein. Here the sample spans about 560,000 distinct CDR3 sequences, about a fifth being singletons. The CDR3 totals 14 residues. Germline V gives CDR1 DFQATT, CDR2 SNEGSKA (reference sequence). The junction had 7 bases not matched to a gene; V was cut back by 3 bases and J by 6 bases. The sample holds a few counts of this clonotype. The antigen is not known. This TCR was recovered from an adult woman who had mild COVID-19 (a few samples of this study predate the infection). Cell type and time point are not known. The rearrangement uses TRBV20-1 and TRBJ1-5, with TRBD1 matching 8 bases. The sequencing sample was made of PBMCs or a T cell subset sorted from them (not recorded which). In nucleotides, the CDR3 is TGCAGTGCTAGCCAGGGACAGGTGATTCAGCCCCAGCATTTT. This codes for CSASQGQVIQPQHF.